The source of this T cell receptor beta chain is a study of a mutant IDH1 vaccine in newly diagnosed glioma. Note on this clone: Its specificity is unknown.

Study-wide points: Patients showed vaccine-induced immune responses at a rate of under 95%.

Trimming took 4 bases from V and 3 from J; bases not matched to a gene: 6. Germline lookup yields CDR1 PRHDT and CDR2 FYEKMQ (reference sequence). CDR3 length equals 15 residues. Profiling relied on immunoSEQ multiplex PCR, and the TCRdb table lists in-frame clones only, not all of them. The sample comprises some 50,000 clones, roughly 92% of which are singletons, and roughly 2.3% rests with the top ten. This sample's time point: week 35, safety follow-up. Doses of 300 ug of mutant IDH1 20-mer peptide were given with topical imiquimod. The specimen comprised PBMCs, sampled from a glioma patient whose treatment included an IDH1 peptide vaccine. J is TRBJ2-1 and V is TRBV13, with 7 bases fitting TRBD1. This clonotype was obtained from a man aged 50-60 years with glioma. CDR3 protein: CASSSRQGNYNEQFF. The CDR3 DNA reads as TGTGCCAGCAGCTCTCGACAGGGCAACTACAATGAGCAGTTCTTC.